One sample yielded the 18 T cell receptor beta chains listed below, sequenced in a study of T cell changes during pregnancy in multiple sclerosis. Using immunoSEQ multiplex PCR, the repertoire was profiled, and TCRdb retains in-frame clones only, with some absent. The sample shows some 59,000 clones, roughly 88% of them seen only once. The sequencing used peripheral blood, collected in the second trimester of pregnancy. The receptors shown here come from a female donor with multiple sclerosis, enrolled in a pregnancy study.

For the CDR3, the DNA is TGTGCCTGGAGGTCCCGTCGCCAGGGAACAGATACGCAGTATTTT. Translated, it gives CAWRSRRQGTDTQYF. This chain links TRBV30 with TRBJ2-3, with TRBD1 as a possible D gene (5 bases). Trimming left V 3 bases short and J 3 bases short, with 16 bases between. The V gene's germline CDR1 is GTSNPN and CDR2 SVGIG (reference sequence). The CDR3 has 15 residues.

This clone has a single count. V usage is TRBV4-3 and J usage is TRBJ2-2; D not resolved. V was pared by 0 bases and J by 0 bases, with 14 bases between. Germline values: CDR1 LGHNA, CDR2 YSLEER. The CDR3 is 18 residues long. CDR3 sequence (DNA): TGCGCCAGCAGCCAAGAGGCGGCCCCTGCCGCGAACACCGGGGAGCTGTTTTTT. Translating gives CASSQEAAPAANTGELFF.

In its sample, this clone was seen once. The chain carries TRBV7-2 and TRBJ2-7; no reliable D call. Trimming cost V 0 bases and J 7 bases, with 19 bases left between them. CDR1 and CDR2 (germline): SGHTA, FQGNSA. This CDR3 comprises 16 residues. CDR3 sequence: CASSLATGPLPPEQYF. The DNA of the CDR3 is TGTGCCAGCAGCTTAGCCACGGGTCCCTTACCCCCGGAGCAGTACTTC.

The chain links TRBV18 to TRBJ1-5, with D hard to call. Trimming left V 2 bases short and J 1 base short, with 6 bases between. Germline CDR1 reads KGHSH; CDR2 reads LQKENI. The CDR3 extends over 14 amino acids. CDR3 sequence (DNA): TGTGCCAGCTCACCAAGCCCCAGCAATCAGCCCCAGCATTTT. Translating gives CASSPSPSNQPQHF.

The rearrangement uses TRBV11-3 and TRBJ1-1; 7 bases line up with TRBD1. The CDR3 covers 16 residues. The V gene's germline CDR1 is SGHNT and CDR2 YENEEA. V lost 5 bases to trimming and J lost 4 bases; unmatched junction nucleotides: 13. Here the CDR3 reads CASSAGLTGVATEAFF. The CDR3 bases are TGTGCCAGCAGCGCGGGACTTACAGGGGTGGCCACTGAAGCTTTCTTT.

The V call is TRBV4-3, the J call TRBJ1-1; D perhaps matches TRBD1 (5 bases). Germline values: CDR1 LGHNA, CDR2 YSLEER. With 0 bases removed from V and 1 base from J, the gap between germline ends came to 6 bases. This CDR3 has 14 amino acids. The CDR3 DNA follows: TGCGCCAGCAGCCAAGACAGGGAGAACACTGAAGCTTTCTTT. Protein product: CASSQDRENTEAFF.

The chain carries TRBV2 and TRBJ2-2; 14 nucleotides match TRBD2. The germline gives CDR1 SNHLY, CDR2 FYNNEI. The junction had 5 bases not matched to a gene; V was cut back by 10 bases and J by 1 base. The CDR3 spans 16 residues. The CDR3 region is CAKRTSGGLNTGELFF. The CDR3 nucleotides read TGTGCCAAGCGGACTAGCGGGGGGCTGAACACCGGGGAGCTGTTTTTT.

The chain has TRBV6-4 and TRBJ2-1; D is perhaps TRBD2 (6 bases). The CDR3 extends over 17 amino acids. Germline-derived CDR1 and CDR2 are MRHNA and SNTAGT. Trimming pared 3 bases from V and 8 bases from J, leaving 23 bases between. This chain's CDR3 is CASSEAPYPRRRDEQFF. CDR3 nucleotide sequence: TGTGCCAGCAGTGAAGCGCCTTATCCTAGGCGGAGGGATGAGCAGTTCTTC.

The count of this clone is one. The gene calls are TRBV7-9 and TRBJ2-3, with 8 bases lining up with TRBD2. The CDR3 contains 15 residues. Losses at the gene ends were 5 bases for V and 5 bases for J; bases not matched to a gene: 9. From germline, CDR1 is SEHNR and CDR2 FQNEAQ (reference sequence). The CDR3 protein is CASSVGTGGRDTQYF. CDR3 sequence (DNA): TGTGCCAGCAGCGTTGGGACGGGGGGGAGAGATACGCAGTATTTT.

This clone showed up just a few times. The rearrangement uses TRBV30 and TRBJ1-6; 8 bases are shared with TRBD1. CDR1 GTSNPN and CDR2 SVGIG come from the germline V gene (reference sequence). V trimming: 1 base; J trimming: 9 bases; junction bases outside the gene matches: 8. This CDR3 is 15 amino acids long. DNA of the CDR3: TGTGCCTGGAGTGCTGCGACAGGGGAATCTTCACCCCTCCACTTT. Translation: CAWSAATGESSPLHF.

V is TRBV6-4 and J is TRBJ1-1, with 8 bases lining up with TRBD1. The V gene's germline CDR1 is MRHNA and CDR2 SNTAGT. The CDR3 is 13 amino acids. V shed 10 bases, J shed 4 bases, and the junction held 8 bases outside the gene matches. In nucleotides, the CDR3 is TGTGCCACCCGGGACAGGATGGGCACTGAAGCTTTCTTT. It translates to CATRDRMGTEAFF.

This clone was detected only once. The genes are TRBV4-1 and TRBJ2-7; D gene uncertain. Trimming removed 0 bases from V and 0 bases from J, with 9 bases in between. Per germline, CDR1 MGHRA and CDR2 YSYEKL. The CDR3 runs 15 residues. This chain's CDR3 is CASSQDPTSSYEQYF. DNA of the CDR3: TGCGCCAGCAGCCAAGATCCTACGAGCTCCTACGAGCAGTACTTC.

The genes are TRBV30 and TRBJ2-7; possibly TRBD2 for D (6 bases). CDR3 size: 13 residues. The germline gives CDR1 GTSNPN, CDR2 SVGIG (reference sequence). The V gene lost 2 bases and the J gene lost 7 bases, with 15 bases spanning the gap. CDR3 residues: CAWSKGPGGEQYF. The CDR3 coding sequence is TGTGCCTGGAGTAAAGGGCCTGGGGGGGAGCAGTACTTC. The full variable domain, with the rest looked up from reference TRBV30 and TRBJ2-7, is SQTIHQWPATLVQPVGSPLSLECTVEGTSNPNLYWYRQAAGRGLQLLFYSVGIGQISSEVPQNLSASRPQDRQFILSSKKLLLSDSGFYLCAWSKGPGGEQYFGPGTRLTVT.

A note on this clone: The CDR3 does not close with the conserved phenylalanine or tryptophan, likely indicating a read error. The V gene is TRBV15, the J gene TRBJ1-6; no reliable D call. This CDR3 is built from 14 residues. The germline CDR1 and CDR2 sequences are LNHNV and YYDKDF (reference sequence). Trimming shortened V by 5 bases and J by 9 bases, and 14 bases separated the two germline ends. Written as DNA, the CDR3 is TGTGCCACCAGCCCCCGGCAGAGGGTTTCACCCCTCCACCTT. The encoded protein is CATSPRQRVSPLHL.

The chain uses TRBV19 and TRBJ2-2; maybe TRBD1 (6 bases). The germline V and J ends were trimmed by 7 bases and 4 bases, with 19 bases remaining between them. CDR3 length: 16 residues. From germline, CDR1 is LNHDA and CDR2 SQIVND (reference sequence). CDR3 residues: CASTIVGTQITGELFF. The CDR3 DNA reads TGTGCCAGTACGATTGTCGGGACACAAATCACCGGGGAGCTGTTTTTT.

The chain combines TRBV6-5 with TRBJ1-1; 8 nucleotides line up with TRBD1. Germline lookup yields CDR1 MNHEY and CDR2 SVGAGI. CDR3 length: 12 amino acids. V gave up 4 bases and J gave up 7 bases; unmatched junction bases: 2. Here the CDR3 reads CASSSDRGEAFF. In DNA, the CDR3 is TGTGCCAGCAGTTCAGACAGGGGTGAAGCTTTCTTT.

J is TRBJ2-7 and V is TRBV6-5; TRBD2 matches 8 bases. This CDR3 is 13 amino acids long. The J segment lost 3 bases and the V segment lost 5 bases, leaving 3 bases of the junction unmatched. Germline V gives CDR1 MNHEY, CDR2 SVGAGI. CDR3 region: CASSTGGDYEQYF. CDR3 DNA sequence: TGTGCCAGCAGTACGGGGGGGGACTACGAGCAGTACTTC.

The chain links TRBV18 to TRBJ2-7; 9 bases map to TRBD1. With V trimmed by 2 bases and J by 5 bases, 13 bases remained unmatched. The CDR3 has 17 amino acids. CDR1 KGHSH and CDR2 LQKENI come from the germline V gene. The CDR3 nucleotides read TGTGCCAGCTCACCAGCATCGTTTGGACAGGGGACCCACGAGCAGTACTTC. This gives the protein CASSPASFGQGTHEQYF.